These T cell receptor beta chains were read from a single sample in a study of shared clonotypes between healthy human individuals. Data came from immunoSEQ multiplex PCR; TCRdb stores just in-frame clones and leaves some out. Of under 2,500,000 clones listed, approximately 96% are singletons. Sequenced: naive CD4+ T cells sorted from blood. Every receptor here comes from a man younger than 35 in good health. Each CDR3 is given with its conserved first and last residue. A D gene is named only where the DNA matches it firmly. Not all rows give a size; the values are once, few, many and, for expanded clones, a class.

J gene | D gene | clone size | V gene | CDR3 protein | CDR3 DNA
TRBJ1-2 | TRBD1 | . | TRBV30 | CAWWRRQGYGYTF | TGTGCCTGGTGGAGACGACAGGGCTATGGCTACACCTTC
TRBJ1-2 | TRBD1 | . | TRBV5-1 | CASSPGTGALYGYTF | TGCGCCAGCAGCCCGGGGACAGGGGCTCTCTATGGCTACACCTTC
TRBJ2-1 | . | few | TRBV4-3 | CASSQEGRDYNEQFF | TGCGCCAGCAGCCAAGAGGGCAGGGACTACAATGAGCAGTTCTTC
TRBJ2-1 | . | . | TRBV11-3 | CASSAGGSAYNEQFF | TGTGCCAGCAGCGCAGGGGGGAGCGCCTACAATGAGCAGTTCTTC
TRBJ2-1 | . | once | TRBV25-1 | CASSLNHEQFF | TGTGCCAGCAGTCTGAACCATGAGCAGTTCTTC
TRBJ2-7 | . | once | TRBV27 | CASCPGHTISGEQYF | TGTGCCAGCTGTCCGGGACACACCATTTCTGGCGAGCAGTACTTC
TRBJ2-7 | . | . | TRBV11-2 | CASSLAFEQYF | TGTGCCAGCAGCTTAGCGTTCGAGCAGTACTTC
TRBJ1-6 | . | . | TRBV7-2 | CASSRRANSPLHF | TGTGCCAGCAGCCGAAGGGCGAATTCACCCCTCCACTTT
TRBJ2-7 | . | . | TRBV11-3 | CASSPRGSYEQYF | TGTGCCAGCAGCCCACGAGGCTCCTACGAGCAGTACTTC
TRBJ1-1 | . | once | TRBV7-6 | CASSLGGHSNTEAFF | TGTGCCAGCAGCTTAGGGGGGCACAGTAACACTGAAGCTTTCTTT
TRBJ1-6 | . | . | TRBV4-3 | CASSQDGGQPNSPLHF | TGCGCCAGCAGCCAAGACGGAGGACAGCCAAATTCACCCCTCCACTTT
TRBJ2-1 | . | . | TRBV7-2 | CASSFASLPYNEQFF | TGTGCCAGCAGCTTCGCCTCTCTCCCCTACAATGAGCAGTTCTTC
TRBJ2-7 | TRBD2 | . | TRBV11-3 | CASSPTSGSNEQYF | TGTGCCAGCAGCCCGACTAGCGGGAGTAACGAGCAGTACTTC
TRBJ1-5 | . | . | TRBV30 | CAWSNPNQPQHF | TGTGCCTGGAGTAACCCCAATCAGCCCCAGCATTTT
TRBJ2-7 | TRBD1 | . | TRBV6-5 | CASSWDRTYEQYF | TGTGCCAGCAGCTGGGACAGGACCTACGAGCAGTACTTC
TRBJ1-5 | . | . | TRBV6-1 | CASSDPDRSNQPQHF | TGTGCCAGCAGTGACCCCGACAGGAGCAATCAGCCCCAGCATTTT
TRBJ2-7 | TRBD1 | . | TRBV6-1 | CASSSGQGTYEQYF | TGTGCCAGCAGTTCGGGACAGGGAACCTACGAGCAGTACTTC
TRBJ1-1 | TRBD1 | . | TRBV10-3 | CAIRPGQGVTEAFF | TGTGCCATCAGGCCGGGACAGGGGGTCACTGAAGCTTTCTTT
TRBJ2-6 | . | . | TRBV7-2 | CASSPLGSGANVLTF | TGTGCCAGCAGCCCCCTGGGTTCTGGGGCCAACGTCCTGACTTTC
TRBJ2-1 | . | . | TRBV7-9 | CASSRGLGSSYNEQFF | TGTGCCAGCAGCCGAGGACTGGGGAGCTCCTACAATGAGCAGTTCTTC
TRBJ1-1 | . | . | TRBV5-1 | CASSLRVNTEAFF | TGCGCCAGCAGCTTAAGGGTGAACACTGAAGCTTTCTTT
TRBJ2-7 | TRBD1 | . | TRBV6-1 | CASSHNRGQSYEQYF | TGTGCCAGCAGCCACAACAGGGGACAAAGCTACGAGCAGTACTTC
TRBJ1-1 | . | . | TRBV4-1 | CASSQGRRAFF | TGCGCCAGCAGCCAGGGGCGTCGGGCTTTCTTT
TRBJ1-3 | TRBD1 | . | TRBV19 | CASSPRTGGSSGNTIYF | TGTGCCAGTAGTCCTCGGACAGGGGGTAGCTCTGGAAACACCATATATTTT
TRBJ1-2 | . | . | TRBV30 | CAWRAGSPNYGYTF | TGTGCCTGGAGGGCTGGGAGCCCTAACTATGGCTACACCTTC